These 20 T cell receptor beta chains were all obtained from the same sample, sequenced in a study of blood T cells in healthy people across ages. It was with a sample-barcoded 5' primer and a J-beta primer mix that a second PCR of roughly 6 to 12 cycles was run. TCRdb re-called the 5' RACE reads with MiXCR, one entry per CDR3 protein. The sample has some 940,000 distinct CDR3 sequences, 25% to 35% seen once. The sample also formed part of further work on T cells of mothers and their children.

Sequenced: blood. These receptor sequences come from a woman in her thirties or forties in good health.

The chain carries TRBV28 and TRBJ2-1; 9 nucleotides match TRBD1. The junction had 12 bases not matched to a gene; V was cut back by 5 bases and J by 4 bases. The CDR3 is 17 residues long. In germline, CDR1 is MDHEN, CDR2 SYDVKM. The CDR3 spells CASSPSGQGKFYNEQFF. CDR3 DNA sequence: TGTGCCAGCAGTCCCTCGGGACAGGGCAAGTTTTACAATGAGCAGTTCTTC.

The V and J genes are TRBV28 and TRBJ2-7, with D uncertain. CDR3 length: 11 residues. From germline, CDR1 is MDHEN and CDR2 SYDVKM. Trimming pared 4 bases from V and 7 bases from J, leaving 8 bases between. The CDR3 sequence: CASSWTAEQYF. As DNA, the CDR3 is TGTGCCAGCAGTTGGACGGCAGAGCAGTACTTC. Drawing the rest from reference TRBV28 and TRBJ2-7, the complete variable domain is DVKVTQSSRYLVKRTGEKVFLECVQDMDHENMFWYRQDPGLGLRLIYFSYDVKMKEKGDIPEGYSVSREKKERFSLILESASTNQTSMYLCASSWTAEQYFGPGTRLTVT.

This chain connects TRBV29-1 to TRBJ1-2; 7 nucleotides match TRBD1. The CDR3 runs to 16 residues. After removal of 5 bases from V and 5 bases from J, the junction contained 17 bases not matched to a gene. Germline V lookup: CDR1 SQVTM, CDR2 ANQGSEA. In nucleotides, the CDR3 is TGCAGCGTTAAGGATAGGGGGAAAACAGGGGTATATGGCTACACCTTC. It codes for CSVKDRGKTGVYGYTF.

This clonotype was detected many times. V gene TRBV12-3 or TRBV12-4 combines with J gene TRBJ2-7; 7 nucleotides line up with TRBD1. The CDR3 sequence is 13 residues long. V gave up 5 bases and J gave up 5 bases; unmatched junction bases: 6. CDR3 loop: CASSTDRDHEQYF. As DNA, the CDR3 is TGTGCCAGCAGTACTGACAGGGACCACGAGCAGTACTTC.

As to this clonotype: This may be a read error: a much more frequent sequence differs by one nucleotide. This chain links TRBV24-1 with TRBJ2-3; a weak D match, TRBD2 (5 bases). The CDR3 has 15 amino acids. V was pared by 5 bases and J by 2 bases, with 13 bases between. The germline CDR1 and CDR2 sequences are KGHDR and SFDVKD. CDR3 bases: TGTGCCACCAGTGTCCTGAACGGACTCACAGATACGCAGTATTTT. It yields the protein CATSVLNGLTDTQYF.

This clonotype was counted many times. This sequence joins TRBV4-2 and TRBJ2-5; 9 bases align to TRBD1. Germline CDR1 reads LGHNA; CDR2 reads YNFKEQ. V dropped 4 bases and J dropped 4; count of bases not matched to a gene: 4. The CDR3 extends over 14 amino acids. CDR3 bases: TGTGCCAGCAGCCCCACAGGGGGCCGAGAGACCCAGTACTTC. This translates into CASSPTGGRETQYF.

This clonotype has a handful of counts. V gene TRBV6-2 or TRBV6-3 combines with J gene TRBJ1-1; no clear D gene. The CDR3 contains 11 residues. Per germline, CDR1 MNHEY and CDR2 SVGEGT. The V gene lost 6 bases and the J gene lost 6 bases, with 8 bases spanning the gap. CDR3: CASSITAEAFF. In nucleotides, the CDR3 is TGTGCCAGCAGCATAACAGCTGAAGCTTTCTTT.

The chain is built from TRBV6-5 and TRBJ2-5, with 10 bases fitting TRBD2. This CDR3 is 16 amino acids long. The V gene end was trimmed by 0 bases and the J gene end by 4 bases; junction bases not matched to a gene: 5. From germline, CDR1 is MNHEY and CDR2 SVGAGI. DNA for the CDR3: TGTGCCAGCAGTTACTCCAGCGGGGGGGCCTTAGAGACCCAGTACTTC. It specifies CASSYSSGGALETQYF.

This clonotype has a count of ten or more. The rearrangement links TRBV28 to TRBJ2-6; D is undetermined. Germline CDR1 MDHEN, CDR2 SYDVKM. The ends were cut back, 5 bases at V and 4 bases at J, with 9 bases in the middle. The CDR3 length is 14 residues. This CDR3 is CASSQQRGANVLTF. As DNA, the CDR3 is TGTGCCAGCAGTCAGCAACGAGGGGCCAACGTCCTGACTTTC.

This clonotype was detected ten times or more. This sequence joins TRBV20-1 and TRBJ2-1; 9 nucleotides agree with TRBD2. Germline assignment: CDR1 DFQATT and CDR2 SNEGSKA (reference sequence). The CDR3 runs 15 residues. V shed 6 bases, J shed 6 bases, and the junction held 12 bases outside the gene matches. CDR3 sequence reads: CSADLSGGGANEQFF. CDR3 in DNA: TGCAGTGCGGACCTCTCTGGCGGGGGGGCCAATGAGCAGTTCTTC.

V gene TRBV29-1 combines with J gene TRBJ2-7; tentatively, D is TRBD1 (5 bases). Looked up from germline, CDR1 is SQVTM and CDR2 is ANQGSEA. This CDR3 contains 15 residues. The V and J ends lost 6 bases and 3 bases respectively, with 21 bases between them. CDR3 protein: CSVAPLRGLYYEQYF. The CDR3 region has the DNA TGCAGCGTGGCCCCCCTTAGGGGCCTTTACTACGAGCAGTACTTC.

In its sample, this clonotype was seen a few times. The chain carries TRBV5-1 and TRBJ2-2; no clear D. From germline, CDR1 is SGHRS and CDR2 YFSETQ. This CDR3 contains 13 residues. Deletions cut 4 bases from V and 6 bases from J, with 10 bases between. For the CDR3, the DNA is TGCGCCAGCAGCATTCAGGCTCCCGGGGAGCTGTTTTTT. The encoded protein is CASSIQAPGELFF.

This clonotype was seen repeatedly, ten times or more. The V and J genes are TRBV28 and TRBJ2-7, with 7 nucleotides matching TRBD1. CDR1 is MDHEN, CDR2 SYDVKM, per germline. J gave up 3 bases and V 10 bases, and 9 bases lay outside the gene matches. This CDR3 has 13 amino acids. The CDR3 sequence: CAIRDSKLYEQYF. As DNA, the CDR3 is TGTGCCATCCGGGACAGCAAACTCTACGAGCAGTACTTC.

CDR3: CASSGRELQPQHF. The CDR3 DNA is TGTGCCAGCAGTGGAAGGGAGTTGCAGCCCCAGCATTTT. This sequence joins TRBV2 and TRBJ1-5; D remains ambiguous. This CDR3 is 13 amino acids long. CDR1 SNHLY and CDR2 FYNNEI come from the germline V gene. Deletions cut 4 bases from V and 7 bases from J, with 11 bases between.

This clonotype was observed a few times. This may stem from a read error, because a much larger clone lies one nucleotide away. The rearrangement links TRBV5-1 to TRBJ2-5; the D gene is possibly TRBD2 (6 bases). Germline assignment: CDR1 SGHRS and CDR2 YFSETQ. The CDR3 spans 16 residues. Trimming removed 4 bases at V and 1 base at J, with 17 bases between. CDR3 in amino acids: CASSGGGRASQETQYF. DNA of the CDR3: TGCGCCAGCAGCGGCGGAGGGAGAGCAAGCCAAGAGACCCAGTACTTC.

A few counts support this clonotype. The chain recombines TRBV7-2 with TRBJ2-3; the match to TRBD1 covers 7 bases. V was pared by 7 bases and J by 6 bases, with 10 bases of the junction left unmatched. Per the germline V gene, CDR1 is SGHTA and CDR2 is FQGNSA. The CDR3 sequence is 14 residues long. CDR3 protein: CASKPDRTADTQYF. The CDR3 DNA follows: TGTGCCAGCAAGCCGGACAGGACGGCGGATACGCAGTATTTT. The full variable domain, with the rest looked up from reference TRBV7-2 and TRBJ2-3, is GAGVSQSPSNKVTEKGKDVELRCDPISGHTALYWYRQSLGQGLEFLIYFQGNSAPDKSGLPSDRFSAERTGGSVSTLTIQRTQQEDSAVYLCASKPDRTADTQYFGPGTRLTVL.

The chain combines TRBV12-3 or TRBV12-4 with TRBJ2-1, with 11 nucleotides matching TRBD2. This CDR3 spans 16 amino acids. With 6 bases clipped from V and 6 bases from J, the junction kept 10 bases outside the gene matches. For the CDR3, the DNA is TGTGCCAGCAGCCTTCCCTTAGCGGGGGGGACCAATGAGCAGTTCTTC. This translates into CASSLPLAGGTNEQFF.

This clonotype has a count of ten or more. The chain uses TRBV27 and TRBJ2-3, with unresolved D. The CDR3 extends over 14 amino acids. V lost 2 bases, J lost 3 bases, and 9 bases lay in between. Germline assignment: CDR1 MNHEY and CDR2 SMNVEV (reference sequence). The CDR3 here is CASSLGPNTDTQYF. The CDR3, as DNA: TGTGCCAGCAGTTTAGGGCCAAATACAGATACGCAGTATTTT.

The sample holds a few counts of this clonotype. The rearrangement joins TRBV27 to TRBJ1-6; D remains ambiguous. The CDR3 loop spans 14 amino acids. Trimming pared 3 bases from V and 4 bases from J, leaving 7 bases between. Germline CDR1 and CDR2: MNHEY and SMNVEV (reference sequence). The CDR3 loop reads CASSFGRYNSPLHF. DNA of the CDR3: TGTGCCAGCAGTTTCGGCCGTTATAATTCACCCCTCCACTTT.

The J gene is TRBJ2-7, the V gene TRBV4-1; D is possibly TRBD1 (6 bases). The DNA end lines up better with TRBJ2-5; the J call may be wrong. In germline, CDR1 is MGHRA, CDR2 YSYEKL. This CDR3 contains 15 residues. DNA of the CDR3: TGCGCCAGCAGCTCAATGGACAGCTCTTGGGAGACCCAGTACTTC. Translation: CASSSMDSSWETQYF.